This T cell receptor beta chain was recovered during a study of shared clonotypes between healthy human individuals. Turning to the study itself: The study used three CD4 naive, three CD4 memory, two CD8 naive and one CD8 memory plate per donor.

Concerning this clone: Its antigen is undetermined.

It was 150 to 250 ng DNA, 31,000 or so T cell genomes, that sorted-subset replicate PCRs used. Measured with immunoSEQ multiplex PCR; TCRdb has only the in-frame clones, and not every one. The table lists hundreds of thousands of clones, around four fifths of them singletons. The CDR3 loop spans 14 amino acids. The V and J ends lost 1 base and 1 base respectively, with 7 bases between them. In germline, CDR1 is SGHNT, CDR2 YENEEA. Overall study results and limits: Sorted-subset samples were not fully sequenced, rarefaction indicated.

The split of CD4+ cells yielded CD45RA+ naive and CD45RA-negative memory subsets. This chain connects TRBV11-3 to TRBJ1-2; the D is unclear. The clonotype originates from a woman aged 25 to 45 in good health. Sequenced input: memory CD4+ T cells sorted from blood. Subset of the sample: CD45RA-negative fraction. In DNA, the CDR3 is TGTGCCAGCAGCTTAGTCCAACATAACTATGGCTACACCTTC. This codes for CASSLVQHNYGYTF.